This T cell receptor (beta chain) came from a study of T-cell reconstitution after alpha-beta-depleted transplantation in children. As it was prepared, the TCRbeta library received unique molecular identifiers. TCRdb ran MiXCR on the PCR reads and lists one entry per CDR3 protein. Of 100,000 to 120,000 distinct CDR3 sequences listed, approximately 6.6% are singletons. Whole-study findings and limits: After one year, T-cell counts and TCRbeta diversity mostly came from new T cells.

As regards this clonotype: Its specificity is not known.

Germline assignment: CDR1 MNHEY and CDR2 SMNVEV (reference sequence). The CDR3 spans 14 residues. V lost 2 bases and J 4 bases, leaving 12 bases between the germline ends. V and J are TRBV27 and TRBJ2-7; TRBD2 is a possible D gene (5 bases). The clonotype originates from a male patient aged 2-10 years who had a stem cell transplant for acute lymphoblastic leukemia, so the T cells may come from the graft donor. The sample in question was PBMCs, mostly from graft donor cells, obtained 360 days after TCRalphabeta/CD19-depleted stem cell transplant. For the CDR3, the DNA is TGTGCCAGCAGTTTAATTGGGCGGGCTTACGAGCAGTACTTC. This sequence encodes CASSLIGRAYEQYF.